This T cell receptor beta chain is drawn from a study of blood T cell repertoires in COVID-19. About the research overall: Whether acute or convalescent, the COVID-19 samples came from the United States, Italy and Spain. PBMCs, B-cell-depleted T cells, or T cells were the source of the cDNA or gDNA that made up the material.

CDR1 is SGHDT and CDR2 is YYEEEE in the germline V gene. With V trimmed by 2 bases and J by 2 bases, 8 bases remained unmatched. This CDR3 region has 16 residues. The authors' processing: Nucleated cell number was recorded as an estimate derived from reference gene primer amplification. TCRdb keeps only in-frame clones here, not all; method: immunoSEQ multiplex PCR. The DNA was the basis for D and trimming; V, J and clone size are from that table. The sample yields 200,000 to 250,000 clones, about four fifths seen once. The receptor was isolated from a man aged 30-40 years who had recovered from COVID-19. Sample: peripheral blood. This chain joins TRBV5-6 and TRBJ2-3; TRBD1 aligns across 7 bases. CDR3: CASSLLRQGPTDTQYF. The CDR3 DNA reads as TGTGCCAGCAGCTTATTAAGACAGGGTCCCACAGATACGCAGTATTTT. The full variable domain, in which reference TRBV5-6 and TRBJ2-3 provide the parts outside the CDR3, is DAGVTQSPTHLIKTRGQQVTLRCSPKSGHDTVSWYQQALGQGPQFIFQYYEEEERQRGNFPDRFSGHQFPNYSSELNVNALLLGDSALYLCASSLLRQGPTDTQYFGPGTRLTVL.